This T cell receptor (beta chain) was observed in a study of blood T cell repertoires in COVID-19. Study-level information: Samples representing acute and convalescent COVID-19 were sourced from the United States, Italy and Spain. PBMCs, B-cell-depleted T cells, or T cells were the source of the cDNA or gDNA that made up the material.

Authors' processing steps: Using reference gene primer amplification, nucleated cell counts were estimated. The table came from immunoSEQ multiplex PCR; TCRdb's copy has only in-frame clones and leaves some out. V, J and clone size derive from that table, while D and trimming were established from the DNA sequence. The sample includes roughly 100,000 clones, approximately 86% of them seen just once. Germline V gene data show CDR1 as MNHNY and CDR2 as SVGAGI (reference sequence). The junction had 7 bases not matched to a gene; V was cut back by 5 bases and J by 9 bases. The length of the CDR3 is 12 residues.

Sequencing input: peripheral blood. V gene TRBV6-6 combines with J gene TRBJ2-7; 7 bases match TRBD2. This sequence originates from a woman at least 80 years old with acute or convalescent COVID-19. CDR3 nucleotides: TGTGCCAGCAGTAACCGACTAGCCTTGCAGTACTTC. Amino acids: CASSNRLALQYF.